The 24 T cell receptor beta chains below all came from one sample that was sequenced in a study of T cell responses to AZD1222 COVID-19 vaccine. This table comes from immunoSEQ multiplex PCR, and its TCRdb copy is limited to in-frame clones, with some not included. This table has some 110,000 clones, about 80% appearing once. Sequenced material: peripheral blood, taken on day 0 of AZD1222 vaccination. The receptor source for this set is an adult in good health.

This chain connects TRBV27 to TRBJ1-6; D is uncertain. Trimming cost V 7 bases and J 3 bases, with 22 bases left between them. Per germline, CDR1 MNHEY and CDR2 SMNVEV (reference sequence). The CDR3 is 18 amino acids. The CDR3 DNA reads as TGTGCCAGCACCCCGTGGCGGGGAGTGGGAGGCTATAATTCACCCCTCCACTTT. Its translation is CASTPWRGVGGYNSPLHF.

The CDR3: CATSDLNGYEQYF. The CDR3 bases are TGTGCCACCAGTGATTTAAACGGCTACGAGCAGTACTTC. The V and J genes are TRBV24-1 and TRBJ2-7, with unresolved D. Trimming took 1 base from V and 3 from J, leaving 6 bases between them. This CDR3 has 13 amino acids. CDR1 is KGHDR and CDR2 is SFDVKD in the germline V gene.

This rearrangement joins TRBV19 to TRBJ2-5; 7 positions match TRBD2. Losses at the gene ends were 6 bases for V and 4 bases for J; bases not matched to a gene: 17. Germline lookup yields CDR1 LNHDA and CDR2 SQIVND (reference sequence). CDR3 length: 17 amino acids. CDR3 loop: CASSIGEGTAKVETQYF. The DNA for the CDR3 is TGTGCCAGTAGCATCGGGGAGGGGACGGCCAAGGTAGAGACCCAGTACTTC.

The chain has TRBV18 and TRBJ2-5; 9 nucleotides line up with TRBD1. Germline V lookup: CDR1 KGHSH, CDR2 LQKENI. The CDR3 is 15 amino acids. Trimming took 3 bases from V and 5 from J; bases not matched to a gene: 7. For the CDR3, the DNA is TGTGCCAGCTCACCGATCCGACAGGGGGGGGAGACCCAGTACTTC. This codes for CASSPIRQGGETQYF.

This clone was observed a single time. The chain carries TRBV19 and TRBJ1-2, with D maybe TRBD1 (5 bases). V was shortened by 4 bases and J by 7 bases, with 22 bases between the two germline ends. This CDR3 region has 16 residues. From germline, CDR1 is LNHDA and CDR2 SQIVND (reference sequence). In nucleotides, the CDR3 is TGTGCCAGTAGTACCCCAACCGGGACTAAGATGGGTGGCTACACCTTC. Translation: CASSTPTGTKMGGYTF. The full variable domain, in which reference TRBV19 and TRBJ1-2 provide the parts outside the CDR3, is DGGITQSPKYLFRKEGQNVTLSCEQNLNHDAMYWYRQDPGQGLRLIYYSQIVNDFQKGDIAEGYSVSREKKESFPLTVTSAQKNPTAFYLCASSTPTGTKMGGYTFGSGTRLTVV.

This clone was seen only once. The chain employs TRBV6-5 and TRBJ1-1, with 7 bases matching TRBD1. The CDR3 has 15 residues. Germline V gives CDR1 MNHEY, CDR2 SVGAGI. V shed 5 bases, J shed 2 bases, and the junction held 8 bases outside the gene matches. In DNA form, the CDR3 reads TGTGCCAGCAGTACCCGACAGGGAACAAACACTGAAGCTTTCTTT. Translated: CASSTRQGTNTEAFF.

The chain is built from TRBV7-8 and TRBJ2-5, with 9 bases that match TRBD1. Trimming at V came to 5 bases and at J to 5 bases, leaving 3 bases not matched to a gene. This CDR3 has 13 residues. The germline V gene has CDR1 SGHVS and CDR2 FQNEAQ. The CDR3 loop reads CASSPGQGETQYF. In nucleotides, the CDR3 is TGTGCCAGCAGCCCAGGACAGGGGGAGACCCAGTACTTC.

This clone was detected only a few times. V usage is TRBV7-3 and J usage is TRBJ2-2; 7 bases map to TRBD1. After removal of 4 bases from V and 6 bases from J, the junction contained 11 bases not matched to a gene. The germline V gene has CDR1 SGHTA and CDR2 FQGTGA. The CDR3 is 16 amino acids. The CDR3 here is CASSSSEGARPGELFF. DNA of the CDR3: TGTGCCAGCAGCTCCTCTGAGGGGGCGAGACCCGGGGAGCTGTTTTTT. Based on the CDR3 plus reference TRBV7-3 and TRBJ2-2, the full variable domain is GAGVSQTPSNKVTEKGKYVELRCDPISGHTALYWYRQSLGQGPEFLIYFQGTGAADDSGLPNDRFFAVRPEGSVSTLKIQRTERGDSAVYLCASSSSEGARPGELFFGEGSRLTVL.

This clone was observed a handful of times. The genes are TRBV28 and TRBJ1-5, with D possibly being TRBD1 (5 bases). CDR1 is MDHEN, CDR2 SYDVKM, per germline. With 8 bases removed from V and 7 bases from J, the gap between germline ends came to 18 bases. The CDR3 sequence is 14 residues long. The CDR3 loop reads CASRRRQGGQPQHF. Here the CDR3 DNA reads TGTGCCAGCCGGCGGAGGCAGGGAGGGCAGCCCCAGCATTTT.

This clone showed up just a few times. This chain connects TRBV10-3 to TRBJ2-5, with D perhaps given as TRBD1 or TRBD2 (5 bases each). The CDR3 is 16 amino acids. Looked up from germline, CDR1 is ENHRY and CDR2 is SYGVKD. V was pared by 3 bases and J by 2 bases, with 16 bases between. The CDR3, as DNA: TGTGCCATCAGTGATGAAAAGGGACGGATTCAAGAGACCCAGTACTTC. Translation gives CAISDEKGRIQETQYF.

The chain joins TRBV11-2 to TRBJ2-7, with 10 nucleotides matching TRBD2. The CDR3 contains 14 residues. Germline-derived CDR1 and CDR2 are SGHAT and FQNNGV. V lost 3 bases to trimming and J lost 4 bases; unmatched junction nucleotides: 3. DNA of the CDR3: TGTGCCAGCAGCTTTTCTAGCGGGGGTTACGAGCAGTACTTC. This sequence encodes CASSFSSGGYEQYF.

This clone was seen a handful of times. Here the CDR3 DNA reads TGTGCCAGCAGCCAAGATCTGAATCAGCCCCAGCATTTT. This translates into CASSQDLNQPQHF. This chain connects TRBV3-1 (or the pseudogene TRBV3-2) to TRBJ1-5, with D unclear. The CDR3 runs to 13 residues. In germline, CDR1 is LGHDT, CDR2 YNNKEL (reference sequence). V lost 0 bases and J lost 4, with 4 bases in between.

This rearrangement joins TRBV18 to TRBJ2-5; no definite D call. The CDR3 length is 13 residues. The germline gives CDR1 KGHSH, CDR2 LQKENI. Trimming shortened V by 8 bases and J by 1 base, and 11 bases separated the two germline ends. Written as DNA, the CDR3 is TGTGCCAGCCGAGTGGGCAGCCAAGAGACCCAGTACTTC. It codes for CASRVGSQETQYF. The full variable domain, its missing parts supplied by reference TRBV18 and TRBJ2-5, is NAGVMQNPRHLVRRRGQEARLRCSPMKGHSHVYWYRQLPEEGLKFMVYLQKENIIDESGMPKERFSAEFPKEGPSILRIQQVVRGDSAAYFCASRVGSQETQYFGPGTRLLVL.

The rearrangement uses TRBV14 and TRBJ2-7, with 9 bases aligning to TRBD1. The CDR3 spans 14 residues. The V gene's germline CDR1 is SGHDN and CDR2 FVKESK. Losses at the gene ends were 4 bases for V and 6 bases for J; bases not matched to a gene: 7. CDR3 in DNA: TGTGCCAGCAGCCTACAGGGACAGGGAGTCGAGCAGTACTTC. Protein: CASSLQGQGVEQYF.

This clone was recorded only once. This chain uses TRBV5-8 with TRBJ1-5, with D perhaps matching TRBD1 (6 bases). The germline V and J ends were trimmed by 4 bases and 9 bases, with 11 bases remaining between them. Germline V gene sequence: CDR1 SGHTS, CDR2 YDEGEE. This CDR3 has 12 residues. The CDR3 DNA reads as TGTGCCAGCAGCATTGGGGGCGGGCCCCAGCATTTT. This codes for CASSIGGGPQHF.

This clone was counted between two and nine times. The chain combines TRBV28 with TRBJ1-2; unclear D gene. Deletions cut 7 bases from V and 11 bases from J, with 29 bases between. Germline V CDR1 and CDR2: MDHEN, SYDVKM. The CDR3 length is 16 residues. Written as DNA, the CDR3 is TGTGCCAGCACCCTCATCCTGACGGCTCCCTTGATTGGTTACACCTTC. Amino acids: CASTLILTAPLIGYTF.

This chain joins TRBV28 and TRBJ2-1, with D possibly called TRBD1 or TRBD2 (6 bases each). V was pared by 4 bases and J by 9 bases, with 10 bases between. The CDR3 sequence is 12 residues long. Germline values: CDR1 MDHEN, CDR2 SYDVKM. CDR3 residues: CASSWGAGEQFF. The CDR3 nucleotides read TGTGCCAGCAGTTGGGGGGCAGGTGAGCAGTTCTTC.

The chain carries TRBV7-2 and TRBJ2-1; 7 nucleotides match TRBD2. This CDR3 is built from 14 residues. J lost 0 bases, V lost 5 bases, and 1 base had no gene match. Germline assignment: CDR1 SGHTA and CDR2 FQGNSA. This CDR3 is CASSPGGSYNEQFF. CDR3 sequence (DNA): TGTGCCAGCAGCCCGGGGGGCTCCTACAATGAGCAGTTCTTC. Full variable domain (outside the CDR3, taken from reference TRBV7-2 and TRBJ2-1): GAGVSQSPSNKVTEKGKDVELRCDPISGHTALYWYRQSLGQGLEFLIYFQGNSAPDKSGLPSDRFSAERTGGSVSTLTIQRTQQEDSAVYLCASSPGGSYNEQFFGPGTRLTVL.

This chain joins TRBV7-2 and TRBJ2-7, with a weak D call TRBD2 (5 bases). CDR1 and CDR2 (germline): SGHTA, FQGNSA. The CDR3 has 16 amino acids. Trimming stripped 4 bases from V and 0 bases from J, with 16 bases between. CDR3 residues: CASSWGYMGSSYEQYF. In DNA form, the CDR3 reads TGTGCCAGCAGCTGGGGTTACATGGGGAGCTCCTACGAGCAGTACTTC.

This clone has only a few counts. The chain joins TRBV18 to TRBJ2-7; 10 bases align to TRBD2. V shed 3 bases, J shed 5 bases, and the junction held 7 bases outside the gene matches. Looked up from germline, CDR1 is KGHSH and CDR2 is LQKENI. CDR3 size: 15 residues. CDR3 bases: TGTGCCAGCTCACCGAAGCGGGGGGGTATCCACGAGCAGTACTTC. It yields the protein CASSPKRGGIHEQYF.

V is TRBV28 and J is TRBJ1-6; 9 bases are shared with TRBD1. The germline CDR1 and CDR2 sequences are MDHEN and SYDVKM. The CDR3 contains 15 residues. V trimming: 5 bases; J trimming: 9 bases; junction bases outside the gene matches: 8. The CDR3: CASSPPGQGISPLHF. In DNA form, the CDR3 reads TGTGCCAGCAGTCCCCCGGGACAGGGTATTTCACCCCTCCACTTT. Looking up the rest from reference TRBV28 and TRBJ1-6 gives the full variable domain: DVKVTQSSRYLVKRTGEKVFLECVQDMDHENMFWYRQDPGLGLRLIYFSYDVKMKEKGDIPEGYSVSREKKERFSLILESASTNQTSMYLCASSPPGQGISPLHFGNGTRLTVT.

V usage is TRBV2 and J usage is TRBJ1-1, with unresolved D. CDR3 size: 14 residues. The V gene's germline CDR1 is SNHLY and CDR2 FYNNEI. V was cut by 9 bases and J by 0 bases, with 14 bases left in between. CDR3 residues: CASIRSALNTEAFF. In DNA, the CDR3 is TGTGCCAGTATCAGGAGCGCGTTGAACACTGAAGCTTTCTTT.

This chain joins TRBV7-2 and TRBJ1-1; a weak D match, TRBD1 (6 bases). Germline V gene data show CDR1 as SGHTA and CDR2 as FQGNSA. The CDR3 extends over 14 amino acids. V was clipped by 3 bases and J by 2 bases, with 10 bases between them. Here the CDR3 DNA reads TGTGCCAGCAGCTTCTACAGGGATAACACTGAAGCTTTCTTT. It translates to CASSFYRDNTEAFF.

The rearrangement uses TRBV27 and TRBJ2-7; D is possibly TRBD1 or TRBD2 (5 bases each). The CDR3 consists of 15 residues. V lost 5 bases and J lost 1, with 15 bases in between. The germline V gene encodes CDR1 MNHEY and CDR2 SMNVEV (reference sequence). The chain's CDR3 is CASSPIWDGSYEQYF. CDR3 coding DNA: TGTGCCAGCAGTCCTATATGGGACGGATCCTACGAGCAGTACTTC.